Presented here are 21 T cell receptor beta chains from one specimen sequenced in a study of early T cells in non-severe SARS-CoV-2 infection. TCRdb redid the calling of the 5' RACE reads with MiXCR, one entry per CDR3 protein. Among roughly 31,000 distinct CDR3 sequences listed, about 4.2% were seen once. The sample was whole blood. These receptors were obtained from an adult who was a healthcare worker with PCR-confirmed SARS-CoV-2 infection or an uninfected control (not recorded which).

This clonotype was recorded at least ten times. The chain joins TRBV28 to TRBJ2-7; TRBD2 is a possible D gene (5 bases). Germline V gives CDR1 MDHEN, CDR2 SYDVKM. Trimming removed 7 bases at V and 0 bases at J, with 10 bases between. The CDR3 totals 13 residues. Here the CDR3 reads CASKVASSYEQYF. In DNA, the CDR3 is TGTGCCAGCAAGGTAGCGTCCTCCTACGAGCAGTACTTC.

This clonotype was detected ten times or more. The chain recombines TRBV6-5 with TRBJ1-1; 7 bases are shared with TRBD1. Germline V gene data show CDR1 as MNHEY and CDR2 as SVGAGI. The V and J ends lost 1 base and 4 bases, in that order; junction bases with no gene match: 6. The CDR3 covers 15 residues. The CDR3 region is CASSYFRRGSTEAFF. CDR3 bases: TGTGCCAGCAGTTACTTTCGCAGGGGGAGCACTGAAGCTTTCTTT.

This clonotype was counted many times. The V call is TRBV10-3, the J call TRBJ2-3, with 10 bases identical to TRBD2. The CDR3 has 17 residues. Germline CDR1 is ENHRY and CDR2 is SYGVKD. The V segment lost 11 bases and the J segment 0 bases; nucleotides outside the gene matches: 14. The CDR3 DNA sequence: TGTGCCGTGACCGGGACAGCGGGAGGGATAAGCACAGATACGCAGTATTTT. Translated, it gives CAVTGTAGGISTDTQYF.

This clonotype was seen ten or more times. The rearrangement links TRBV28 to TRBJ1-1; D might be TRBD1 (6 bases). Trimming took off 5 bases at V and 4 bases at J, with 17 bases between the two ends. Germline V gene lookup returns CDR1 MDHEN and CDR2 SYDVKM. The CDR3 sequence is 15 residues long. CDR3 loop: CASSPPRGQVTEAFF. CDR3 DNA sequence: TGTGCCAGCAGTCCCCCTCGGGGGCAGGTCACTGAAGCTTTCTTT.

This clonotype was seen more than once but under ten times. This chain connects TRBV6-1 to TRBJ2-5; possibly TRBD2 for D (5 bases). Trimming pared 8 bases from V and 0 bases from J, leaving 13 bases between. The V gene's germline CDR1 is MNHNS and CDR2 SASEGT. The CDR3 totals 14 residues. CDR3 residues: CASGGRTYQETQYF. CDR3 sequence (DNA): TGTGCCAGCGGCGGGCGGACGTACCAAGAGACCCAGTACTTC.

This clonotype has a count of ten or more. V and J are TRBV5-4 and TRBJ2-7; TRBD1 aligns across 8 bases. J lost 3 bases, V lost 4 bases, and 12 bases had no gene match. Germline assignment: CDR1 SGHNT and CDR2 YYREEE (reference sequence). The CDR3 loop spans 16 amino acids. Here the CDR3 reads CASSAYPQGASYEQYF. CDR3 nucleotide sequence: TGTGCCAGCAGCGCATACCCCCAGGGGGCGAGCTACGAGCAGTACTTC. Complete variable domain (other parts from reference TRBV5-4 and TRBJ2-7): ETGVTQSPTHLIKTRGQQVTLRCSSQSGHNTVSWYQQALGQGPQFIFQYYREEENGRGNFPPRFSGLQFPNYSSELNVNALELDDSALYLCASSAYPQGASYEQYFGPGTRLTVT.

There are many counts of this clonotype. This rearrangement joins TRBV5-1 to TRBJ2-5; 9 nucleotides line up with TRBD1. V was clipped by 3 bases and J by 5 bases; unmatched bases: 5. Germline loops: CDR1 SGHRS, CDR2 YFSETQ. The CDR3 length is 14 residues. The CDR3 reads CASSSDRGAETQYF. The CDR3 nucleotides read TGCGCCAGCAGCTCGGACAGGGGCGCGGAGACCCAGTACTTC.

The rearrangement joins TRBV19 to TRBJ2-1; no firm D call. Trimming took 1 base from V and 7 from J, leaving 8 bases between them. Per germline, CDR1 LNHDA and CDR2 SQIVND (reference sequence). The CDR3 has 13 amino acids. As DNA, the CDR3 is TGTGCCAGTAGTATAGTACCCAGAAATGAGCAGTTCTTC. Its protein is CASSIVPRNEQFF.

In this sample, this clonotype turned up many times. The genes are TRBV7-9 and TRBJ2-1; 8 positions agree with TRBD1. CDR3 length: 14 residues. Germline loops: CDR1 SEHNR, CDR2 FQNEAQ (reference sequence). With 5 bases clipped from V and 7 bases from J, the junction kept 7 bases outside the gene matches. The CDR3 sequence: CASSRGQGTNEQFF. DNA of the CDR3: TGTGCCAGCAGCCGAGGACAGGGTACGAATGAGCAGTTCTTC.

This clonotype has more than one count but fewer than ten. This sequence joins TRBV20-1 and TRBJ2-3; 10 bases are a match to TRBD2. CDR3 length: 16 residues. V lost 0 bases, J lost 0 bases, and 3 bases stayed unmatched. CDR1 is DFQATT and CDR2 is SNEGSKA in the germline V gene (reference sequence). This CDR3 reads CSARDSSGGSTDTQYF. CDR3 coding DNA: TGCAGTGCTAGAGATTCTAGCGGGGGAAGCACAGATACGCAGTATTTT.

The chain employs TRBV4-1 and TRBJ1-4; D is undetermined. With 4 bases removed from V and 8 bases from J, the gap between germline ends came to 8 bases. The CDR3 is made up of 12 amino acids. CDR1 is MGHRA, CDR2 YSYEKL, per germline. The CDR3 nucleotides are TGCGCCAGCAGCCGCACACTCGAAAAACTGTTTTTT. Its translation: CASSRTLEKLFF.

This clonotype was found a few times. The rearrangement uses TRBV12-3 or TRBV12-4 and TRBJ1-2; the D is unclear. V was clipped by 3 bases and J by 3 bases, with 8 bases between them. The CDR3 length is 13 residues. This CDR3 reads CASSFGSYYGYTF. DNA of the CDR3: TGTGCCAGCAGTTTCGGCAGCTACTATGGCTACACCTTC.

At least ten counts were recorded for this clonotype. The V gene is TRBV7-2, the J gene TRBJ2-3; 7 bases align to TRBD2. CDR1 is SGHTA, CDR2 FQGNSA, per germline. The CDR3 has 14 amino acids. The V segment lost 3 bases and the J segment 3 bases; nucleotides outside the gene matches: 3. The CDR3 protein is CASSFRTRTDTQYF. The CDR3 DNA sequence: TGTGCCAGCAGCTTCCGGACTAGGACAGATACGCAGTATTTT.

This clonotype was recorded many times. CDR3: CASSFSAGTYEQYF. The CDR3 DNA reads as TGTGCCAGCAGTTTCTCGGCAGGTACCTACGAGCAGTACTTC. The chain joins TRBV28 to TRBJ2-7; D unclear. Germline V gene data show CDR1 as MDHEN and CDR2 as SYDVKM. V lost 3 bases and J lost 2, with 11 bases in between. The CDR3 consists of 14 residues.

This clonotype was recorded many times. This chain links TRBV11-2 with TRBJ1-2; D unclear. The CDR3 extends over 12 amino acids. Germline V gene lookup returns CDR1 SGHAT and CDR2 FQNNGV. V was clipped by 2 bases and J by 6 bases, with 7 bases between them. The CDR3: CASSLNRDGYTF. The CDR3 bases are TGTGCCAGCAGCTTAAACCGAGATGGCTACACCTTC.

The rearrangement uses TRBV11-2 and TRBJ1-2; perhaps TRBD1 as D (6 bases). V lost 0 bases to trimming and J lost 1 base, with 18 bases between them. CDR3 size: 18 residues. Germline-derived CDR1 and CDR2 are SGHAT and FQNNGV. The CDR3 protein is CASSLDPGTPYFNYGYTF. CDR3 DNA: TGTGCCAGCAGCTTAGATCCGGGGACACCCTACTTTAACTATGGCTACACCTTC.

The table lists this clonotype with a few counts. The gene calls are TRBV5-5 and TRBJ2-3, with 9 positions matching TRBD2. Germline loops: CDR1 SGHKS, CDR2 YYEKEE (reference sequence). The CDR3 has 15 amino acids. Trimming cost V 0 bases and J 11 bases; bases outside gene matches: 10. The CDR3 sequence is CASSLEAGGPIRQYF. The DNA for the CDR3 is TGTGCCAGCAGCTTGGAAGCGGGAGGCCCGATCAGGCAGTATTTT.

This clonotype occurred many times. V is TRBV11-2 and J is TRBJ2-1; D is ambiguous. V was pared by 3 bases and J by 0 bases, with 6 bases between. The CDR3 has 14 residues. Germline V lookup: CDR1 SGHAT, CDR2 FQNNGV. The CDR3 nucleotides read TGTGCCAGCAGCTTGCTCCGCTCCTACAATGAGCAGTTCTTC. Translating it yields CASSLLRSYNEQFF. The variable domain in full, completed from reference TRBV11-2 and TRBJ2-1, reads EAGVAQSPRYKIIEKRQSVAFWCNPISGHATLYWYQQILGQGPKLLIQFQNNGVVDDSQLPKDRFSAERLKGVDSTLKIQPAKLEDSAVYLCASSLLRSYNEQFFGPGTRLTVL.

This clonotype has a count of ten or more. The rearrangement joins TRBV30 to TRBJ1-5, with D uncertain. V was trimmed by 0 bases and J by 5 bases, leaving 8 bases between them. The CDR3 covers 13 residues. CDR1 is GTSNPN and CDR2 is SVGIG in the germline V gene (reference sequence). The CDR3: CAWSVRRDQPQHF. The CDR3 bases are TGTGCCTGGAGTGTACGTCGGGATCAGCCCCAGCATTTT.

At least ten counts were recorded for this clonotype. The chain uses TRBV28 and TRBJ1-2, with TRBD1 as a possible D gene (6 bases). Germline loops: CDR1 MDHEN, CDR2 SYDVKM. Trimming removed 6 bases at V and 4 bases at J, with 9 bases between. The CDR3 spans 12 residues. CDR3 region: CASRGHSYGYTF. DNA of the CDR3: TGTGCCAGCAGGGGACATAGCTATGGCTACACCTTC.

This clonotype has at least ten counts. The chain combines TRBV10-3 with TRBJ2-1; a possible D gene is TRBD1 (5 bases). V shed 3 bases and J shed 4 bases, with 13 bases lying between them. This CDR3 region has 15 residues. Per germline, CDR1 ENHRY and CDR2 SYGVKD. The CDR3 reads CAISEGQGLYNEQFF. CDR3 sequence (DNA): TGTGCCATCAGTGAAGGGCAGGGATTATACAATGAGCAGTTCTTC.